Below are 24 T cell receptor beta chains sequenced from a single sample in a study of molecular identifiers for immune sequencing clone quantification. TCRdb analysed the PCR reads with MiXCR anew, one entry per CDR3 protein. The sample holds 65,000 to 70,000 distinct CDR3 sequences, 15% to 20% seen once. Sequenced: naive CD8+ T cells from blood, with Jurkat cell RNA spiked in. Subset defined: FACS-sorted CD8+CD4-CCR7+CD45RA+ naive T cells. These receptors all stem from a human donor in good health. Some libraries in this study had Jurkat cell RNA spiked in.

With regard to this clonotype: Since a much larger clone is just one base distant, this may be a read error. The CDR3 DNA is TGTGCCAGTAGTGTACAGGGGGCCTTGAACACTGAAGCTTTCTTT. It specifies CASSVQGALNTEAFF. This rearrangement joins TRBV19 to TRBJ1-1; 9 bases agree with TRBD1. With 5 bases clipped from V and 0 bases from J, the junction kept 4 bases outside the gene matches. CDR3 size: 15 residues. The germline V gene has CDR1 LNHDA and CDR2 SQIVND (reference sequence). Filled out from reference TRBV19 and TRBJ1-1, the complete variable domain reads DGGITQSPKYLFRKEGQNVTLSCEQNLNHDAMYWYRQDPGQGLRLIYYSQIVNDFQKGDIAEGYSVSREKKESFPLTVTSAQKNPTAFYLCASSVQGALNTEAFFGQGTRLTVV.

This clonotype was detected only a few times. Germline and junction disagree at one end, which may indicate a read error. The CDR3 nucleotides are TGTGCCACCAGTCGTGACTCATCCTGCAATGAGCAGTTCTTC. This encodes CATSRDSSCNEQFF. The J gene is TRBJ2-1, the V gene TRBV24-1; no firm D call. The CDR3 contains 14 residues. The germline gives CDR1 KGHDR, CDR2 SFDVKD.

The chain links TRBV5-4 to TRBJ2-7; no reliable D call. The CDR3 consists of 14 residues. Germline CDR1 and CDR2: SGHNT and YYREEE (reference sequence). V dropped 1 base and J dropped 2 bases, with 10 bases sitting between them. CDR3: CASSLMGGTYEQYF. Written as DNA, the CDR3 is TGTGCCAGCAGCTTGATGGGTGGGACCTACGAGCAGTACTTC. The entire variable domain, with the rest obtained from reference TRBV5-4 and TRBJ2-7, is as follows: ETGVTQSPTHLIKTRGQQVTLRCSSQSGHNTVSWYQQALGQGPQFIFQYYREEENGRGNFPPRFSGLQFPNYSSELNVNALELDDSALYLCASSLMGGTYEQYFGPGTRLTVT.

This clonotype is judged medium-sized (0.01 to 0.1%). J is TRBJ2-2 and V is TRBV10-3; D not certain. Germline V gene data show CDR1 as ENHRY and CDR2 as SYGVKD. The V end was cut by 2 bases, the J end by 0 bases, with 4 bases between. This CDR3 has 14 residues. CDR3 in DNA: TGTGCCATCAGTGAGAAGACGAACACCGGGGAGCTGTTTTTT. Encoded protein: CAISEKTNTGELFF.

This clonotype was detected ten times or more. V and J are TRBV15 and TRBJ2-7, with 8 bases aligning to TRBD1. This CDR3 has 14 amino acids. The ends lost 3 bases at V and 2 bases at J; junction bases unmatched: 3. Germline V gives CDR1 LNHNV, CDR2 YYDKDF (reference sequence). The CDR3 loop reads CATSRDRVAYEQYF. CDR3 DNA sequence: TGTGCCACCAGCAGGGACAGGGTAGCCTACGAGCAGTACTTC. The complete variable domain, with remaining parts taken from reference TRBV15 and TRBJ2-7, reads DAMVIQNPRYQVTQFGKPVTLSCSQTLNHNVMYWYQQKSSQAPKLLFHYYDKDFNNEADTPDNFQSRRPNTSFCFLDIRSPGLGDTAMYLCATSRDRVAYEQYFGPGTRLTVT.

This chain links TRBV9 with TRBJ2-7; D gene uncertain. Germline CDR1 SGDLS, CDR2 YYNGEE. The CDR3 sequence is 11 residues long. Trimming stripped 0 bases from V and 6 bases from J, with 4 bases between. The CDR3, as DNA: TGTGCCAGCAGCGTAGGGGGCGAGCAGTACTTC. Translated, it gives CASSVGGEQYF.

This sequence joins TRBV20-1 and TRBJ2-1; D gene ambiguous. Trimming took 0 bases from V and 8 from J, leaving 14 bases between them. The CDR3 contains 14 residues. Per the germline V gene, CDR1 is DFQATT and CDR2 is SNEGSKA (reference sequence). Written as DNA, the CDR3 is TGCAGTGCTAGAGATCAGCGTGTGGTCGATGAGCAGTTCTTC. This gives the protein CSARDQRVVDEQFF.

In regard to this clonotype: A read error may be the cause here, since a much bigger clone is one base away. No conserved phenylalanine or tryptophan ends this CDR3, so it is likely a read error. This chain links TRBV27 with TRBJ2-1; D unclear. In germline, CDR1 is MNHEY, CDR2 SMNVEV (reference sequence). The CDR3 totals 13 residues. Trimming took 6 bases from V and 4 from J, leaving 10 bases between them. DNA for the CDR3: TGTGCCAGCAGCTCCTCAAGATACAATGAGCAGTTCTCC. This gives the protein CASSSSRYNEQFS.

This clonotype was counted at least ten times. V usage is TRBV29-1 and J usage is TRBJ1-5; a possible D gene is TRBD1 (5 bases). The germline gives CDR1 SQVTM, CDR2 ANQGSEA. The CDR3 runs to 14 residues. V was clipped by 4 bases and J by 1 base, with 11 bases between them. CDR3 loop: CSVGGTDSNQPQHF. The CDR3 bases are TGCAGCGTTGGGGGGACTGACAGCAATCAGCCCCAGCATTTT.

This clonotype has at least ten counts. The chain has TRBV6-5 and TRBJ2-2, with D perhaps matching TRBD1 or TRBD2 (5 bases each). With 7 bases removed from V and 6 bases from J, the gap between germline ends came to 21 bases. The CDR3 has 16 residues. Per germline, CDR1 MNHEY and CDR2 SVGAGI. CDR3 nucleotides: TGTGCCAGCACCTCTTTGGGGGATCTCAACGCCGGGGAGCTGTTTTTT. Protein product: CASTSLGDLNAGELFF.

This clonotype was recorded a few times. V is TRBV2 and J is TRBJ2-1, with D tentatively TRBD1 (5 bases). Germline V lookup: CDR1 SNHLY, CDR2 FYNNEI. The CDR3 has 14 residues. V was trimmed by 3 bases and J by 7 bases, leaving 13 bases between them. CDR3 sequence reads: CASSDFQGWNEQFF. CDR3 DNA: TGTGCCAGCAGTGACTTCCAGGGATGGAATGAGCAGTTCTTC.

In regard to this clonotype: A much larger clone lies a single base off, so this may be a read error. V gene TRBV29-1 combines with J gene TRBJ2-7; no reliable D call. The V gene's germline CDR1 is SQVTM and CDR2 ANQGSEA. The CDR3 extends over 13 amino acids. The CDR3 DNA sequence: TGCAGCGTGGGTGGCGGAGTCTCCTACGAGCAGTGCTTC. Protein product: CSVGGGVSYEQCF.

This clonotype has at least ten counts. The chain recombines TRBV4-1 with TRBJ2-1; TRBD1 agrees at 7 bases. This CDR3 region has 17 residues. From germline, CDR1 is MGHRA and CDR2 YSYEKL. V gave up 1 base and J gave up 4 bases; unmatched junction bases: 10. CDR3 nucleotide sequence: TGCGCCAGCAGCCAAGCCCAAGTAGGGGGCCAGTACAATGAGCAGTTCTTC. This encodes CASSQAQVGGQYNEQFF.

This clonotype was seen at least ten times. The chain employs TRBV20-1 and TRBJ1-2; no firm D call. This CDR3 comprises 17 residues. Germline values: CDR1 DFQATT, CDR2 SNEGSKA (reference sequence). Trimming took 3 bases from V and 1 from J, leaving 21 bases between them. CDR3 amino acids: CSASNSLLSRINYGYTF. CDR3 in DNA: TGCAGTGCTAGTAACAGTCTTTTGAGTCGAATTAACTATGGCTACACCTTC.

This clonotype has just a few counts. A junction end diverges from the germline sequence, so it may reflect a read error. This rearrangement joins TRBV20-1 to TRBJ2-5; 12 bases map to TRBD2. Germline V CDR1 and CDR2: DFQATT, SNEGSKA (reference sequence). The CDR3 runs 14 residues. The CDR3 sequence: CGASLLAGGETQYF. The DNA of the CDR3 is TGCGGTGCTAGTTTACTAGCGGGAGGCGAGACCCAGTACTTC.

Points on this clonotype: A read error may be the cause here, since a much bigger clone is one base away. This rearrangement joins TRBV7-9 to TRBJ2-4; the D is unclear. The CDR3 sequence is 12 residues long. Per the germline V gene, CDR1 is SEHNR and CDR2 is FQNEAQ (reference sequence). V was pared by 11 bases and J by 2 bases, with 10 bases between. The CDR3 loop reads CAAMGPKNIQYF. The DNA for the CDR3 is TGTGCCGCTATGGGCCCCAAAAACATTCAGTACTTC.

This clonotype came up many times. The J gene is TRBJ2-3, the V gene TRBV13; 7 bases map to TRBD2. Trimming at V came to 5 bases and at J to 2 bases, leaving 10 bases not matched to a gene. The germline V gene encodes CDR1 PRHDT and CDR2 FYEKMQ (reference sequence). CDR3 length equals 16 residues. CDR3 sequence reads: CASSVGTIPYTDTQYF. CDR3 in DNA: TGTGCCAGCAGCGTCGGGACTATCCCATACACAGATACGCAGTATTTT.

This clonotype was picked up many times. This sequence joins TRBV4-1 and TRBJ2-7; unclear D gene. V lost 0 bases and J lost 10, with 22 bases in between. The germline CDR1 and CDR2 sequences are MGHRA and YSYEKL. The length of the CDR3 is 16 residues. The CDR3 region has the DNA TGCGCCAGCAGCCAAGAGGTCGGCACATCGAGTCCGGTCCAGTACTTC. Translating gives CASSQEVGTSSPVQYF.

Note on this clonotype: A read error may explain this, as a much larger clone is one base away. This CDR3 reads CASRLAGGDGEQFF. The CDR3 bases are TGTGCCAGCCGACTAGCGGGAGGAGATGGTGAGCAGTTCTTC. The chain couples TRBV28 to TRBJ2-1, with 13 bases identical to TRBD2. The CDR3 spans 14 residues. V was clipped by 8 bases and J by 9 bases; unmatched bases: 7. Germline CDR1 reads MDHEN; CDR2 reads SYDVKM.

This clonotype has at least ten counts. This chain links TRBV15 with TRBJ2-7; 7 nucleotides line up with TRBD1. The CDR3 totals 15 residues. Germline V CDR1 and CDR2: LNHNV, YYDKDF (reference sequence). J was trimmed by 1 base and V by 2 bases; bases with no gene match: 5. The CDR3 spells CATSRQPGQSYEQYF. The CDR3 DNA reads as TGTGCCACCAGCAGACAGCCGGGACAGTCCTACGAGCAGTACTTC.

As to this clonotype: A clone one base away is much larger, so this may be a read error. The chain is built from TRBV6-2 or TRBV6-3 and TRBJ1-5; 7 bases fit TRBD1. After removal of 5 bases from V and 9 bases from J, the junction contained 10 bases not matched to a gene. The CDR3 consists of 14 residues. Germline V gene lookup returns CDR1 MNHEY and CDR2 SVGEGT. CDR3 coding DNA: TGTGCCAGCAGTACCTCGGACAGGCGGCCGCCCCAGCATTTT. This codes for CASSTSDRRPPQHF.

This clonotype was observed a handful of times. This CDR3 fails to terminate in the conserved phenylalanine or tryptophan, so it likely reflects a read error. The chain combines TRBV2 with TRBJ2-7, with 9 bases identical to TRBD2. The trim removed 4 bases at V and 1 base at J, leaving 11 bases unmatched. The CDR3 is made up of 17 amino acids. In germline, CDR1 is SNHLY, CDR2 FYNNEI. CDR3 residues: CASSAISGSVRSYEQYL. The CDR3 nucleotides are TGTGCCAGCAGTGCGATTAGCGGGAGTGTAAGGTCCTACGAGCAGTACCTC.

This clonotype appeared many times. V and J are TRBV12-3 or TRBV12-4 and TRBJ1-1, with D possibly matching TRBD1 (6 bases). V shed 5 bases and J shed 1 base, with 11 bases lying between them. CDR3 length: 14 residues. The CDR3 DNA is TGTGCCAGCAGTCAAAAGGGACAGAACACTGAAGCTTTCTTT. It encodes CASSQKGQNTEAFF.

This clonotype was counted ten times or more. The rearrangement links TRBV4-1 to TRBJ2-3; no definite D call. Germline loops: CDR1 MGHRA, CDR2 YSYEKL. V was pared by 2 bases and J by 0 bases, with 12 bases between. The CDR3 sequence is 16 residues long. The CDR3 loop reads CASSQQILASTDTQYF. The CDR3 nucleotides are TGCGCCAGCAGCCAACAGATCCTGGCCAGCACAGATACGCAGTATTTT.